This TCR beta chain appears in the sequencing data of a study of a mutant IDH1 vaccine in newly diagnosed glioma. Study at large: Among treated patients, around 62% were male and roughly 40% female, and mean age was about 41 years. Visit V12 was at week 35; visit V13 was at week 47.

General study results and limits: Of the patients, 80% to 95% had vaccine-induced immune responses.

The method was immunoSEQ multiplex PCR; TCRdb's version includes in-frame clones alone and lacks a portion of them. The table lists about 94,000 clones, roughly 90% of them singletons. Notes on this clone: Antigen specificity is unknown.

Trimming took 2 bases from V and 1 from J, leaving 9 bases between them. Germline lookup yields CDR1 MNHEY and CDR2 SVGAGI. CDR3 length equals 15 residues. Time point given: week 47, end of study. Vaccination used 300 ug of mutant IDH1 20-mer peptide per dose, with topical imiquimod. Patients in the study were vaccinated eight times, receiving shots in weeks 1, 3, 5, 7, 11, 15, 19 and 23. V and J are TRBV6-5 and TRBJ1-5; D unclear. Sequenced material: PBMCs, taken from a glioma patient whose treatment included an IDH1 peptide vaccine. The sequence was obtained from a woman aged 45-65 years with glioma. CDR3 nucleotide sequence: TGTGCCAGCAGTTACGAGGGAGAGAGCAATCAGCCCCAGCATTTT. Translation: CASSYEGESNQPQHF.